This passage covers 24 T cell receptor beta chains from one sample sequenced in a study of blood T cell repertoires in COVID-19. The data were produced by immunoSEQ multiplex PCR, yet TCRdb's version contains in-frame clones alone and is incomplete. The sample holds over 150,000 clones, around 90% seen once. The source material was peripheral blood. The receptors here all came from a man aged 55 to 70 with COVID-19, enrolled during active disease.

This chain links TRBV11-2 with TRBJ1-2; D may be TRBD1 (6 bases). The V gene lost 0 bases and the J gene lost 4 bases, with 21 bases spanning the gap. Germline CDR1 and CDR2: SGHAT and FQNNGV. CDR3 size: 18 residues. This CDR3 is CASSLDPWSRGPGYGYTF. The CDR3 DNA reads TGTGCCAGCAGCTTAGATCCATGGTCCAGGGGCCCGGGCTATGGCTACACCTTC. The full variable domain, its missing parts supplied by reference TRBV11-2 and TRBJ1-2, is EAGVAQSPRYKIIEKRQSVAFWCNPISGHATLYWYQQILGQGPKLLIQFQNNGVVDDSQLPKDRFSAERLKGVDSTLKIQPAKLEDSAVYLCASSLDPWSRGPGYGYTFGSGTRLTVV.

V is TRBV5-1 and J is TRBJ2-5, with 7 bases identical to TRBD1. The CDR3 runs to 14 residues. CDR1 and CDR2 (germline): SGHRS, YFSETQ. V was pared by 0 bases and J by 3 bases, with 2 bases of the junction left unmatched. CDR3 sequence reads: CASSLDRGEETQYF. CDR3 DNA: TGCGCCAGCAGCTTGGACAGGGGCGAAGAGACCCAGTACTTC.

V gene TRBV11-3 combines with J gene TRBJ2-7; tentative D call: TRBD1 (5 bases). V gave up 1 base and J gave up 5 bases, with 15 bases separating them. Germline CDR1 is SGHNT and CDR2 is YENEEA. This CDR3 has 15 amino acids. CDR3 bases: TGTGCCAGCAGCTTAGGGCAGGGCCTTTTCGACGAGCAGTACTTC. Translated, it gives CASSLGQGLFDEQYF.

This clone was recorded at least ten times. This rearrangement joins TRBV5-1 to TRBJ2-7; 11 nucleotides align to TRBD1. The CDR3 spans 14 residues. After removal of 4 bases from V and 4 bases from J, the junction contained 4 bases not matched to a gene. The V gene's germline CDR1 is SGHRS and CDR2 YFSETQ. Written as DNA, the CDR3 is TGCGCCAGCAGCGTGGACAGGGGGCTGTACGAGCAGTACTTC. The encoded protein is CASSVDRGLYEQYF.

V is TRBV9 and J is TRBJ1-6; D is unclear. The ends were cut back, 3 bases at V and 4 bases at J, with 11 bases in the middle. The CDR3 is made up of 15 amino acids. The germline V gene has CDR1 SGDLS and CDR2 YYNGEE. This CDR3 reads CASSESALYNSPLHF. The DNA for the CDR3 is TGTGCCAGCAGCGAGAGTGCTCTTTATAATTCACCCCTCCACTTT.

The chain links TRBV6-2 or TRBV6-3 to TRBJ2-7; 10 bases align to TRBD2. With V trimmed by 6 bases and J by 0 bases, 11 bases remained unmatched. Germline lookup yields CDR1 MNHEY and CDR2 SVGEGT. This CDR3 contains 17 residues. The CDR3 sequence is CASSPGPLAGASYEQYF. DNA for the CDR3: TGTGCCAGCAGCCCCGGACCCCTAGCGGGGGCCTCCTACGAGCAGTACTTC.

The sample holds one count of this clone. The chain couples TRBV6-2 or TRBV6-3 to TRBJ1-5; 7 nucleotides match TRBD1. V shed 5 bases, J shed 4 bases, and the junction held 23 bases outside the gene matches. CDR3 size: 20 residues. Germline-derived CDR1 and CDR2 are MNHEY and SVGEGT. CDR3 residues: CASSRGRGYSTGAINQPQHF. CDR3 coding DNA: TGTGCCAGCAGTAGAGGTCGGGGGTATTCAACAGGGGCCATTAATCAGCCCCAGCATTTT.

The rearrangement links TRBV9 to TRBJ2-1; TRBD2 matches at 10 bases. CDR3 length: 15 residues. Germline trimming cut 1 base from V and 7 bases from J; bases unmatched to any gene: 5. The germline gives CDR1 SGDLS, CDR2 YYNGEE. The CDR3 region is CASSVQAGGRNEQFF. The CDR3 DNA reads as TGTGCCAGCAGCGTACAAGCGGGAGGGCGGAATGAGCAGTTCTTC.

J is TRBJ2-6 and V is TRBV29-1; 7 bases fit TRBD2. The CDR3 is 15 residues long. The junction had 3 bases not matched to a gene; V was cut back by 4 bases and J by 0 bases. The germline CDR1 and CDR2 sequences are SQVTM and ANQGSEA. The CDR3: CSVVGGGSGANVLTF. The CDR3 bases are TGCAGCGTTGTTGGGGGGGGCTCTGGGGCCAACGTCCTGACTTTC. The full variable domain, in which reference TRBV29-1 and TRBJ2-6 provide the parts outside the CDR3, is SAVISQKPSRDICQRGTSLTIQCQVDSQVTMMFWYRQQPGQSLTLIATANQGSEATYESGFVIDKFPISRPNLTFSTLTVSNMSPEDSSIYLCSVVGGGSGANVLTFGAGSRLTVL.

The genes are TRBV25-1 and TRBJ1-1; TRBD1 might be the D (6 bases). In germline, CDR1 is MGHDK, CDR2 SYGVNS. This CDR3 region has 13 residues. Trimming shortened V by 6 bases and J by 0 bases, and 8 bases separated the two germline ends. CDR3 amino acids: CASRGQLNTEAFF. For the CDR3, the DNA is TGTGCCAGCAGAGGACAGTTGAACACTGAAGCTTTCTTT.

This clone was counted only a few times. The chain joins TRBV7-8 to TRBJ1-1; 7 positions match TRBD1. CDR1 and CDR2 (germline): SGHVS, FQNEAQ. This CDR3 is 15 amino acids long. With 2 bases clipped from V and 2 bases from J, the junction kept 5 bases outside the gene matches. The CDR3 coding sequence is TGTGCCAGCAGCTTACCAGGGGGGTTCAACACTGAAGCTTTCTTT. Translating it yields CASSLPGGFNTEAFF.

The chain carries TRBV15 and TRBJ2-1; the match to TRBD2 covers 15 bases. The V gene's germline CDR1 is LNHNV and CDR2 YYDKDF (reference sequence). This CDR3 spans 17 amino acids. V lost 9 bases and J lost 2; bases outside the gene matches: 8. The CDR3 region is CATKPGLAGGTYNEQFF. As DNA, the CDR3 is TGTGCCACGAAACCGGGACTAGCGGGAGGAACCTACAATGAGCAGTTCTTC. The full variable domain, completed using reference TRBV15 and TRBJ2-1, is DAMVIQNPRYQVTQFGKPVTLSCSQTLNHNVMYWYQQKSSQAPKLLFHYYDKDFNNEADTPDNFQSRRPNTSFCFLDIRSPGLGDTAMYLCATKPGLAGGTYNEQFFGPGTRLTVL.

The chain recombines TRBV28 with TRBJ2-5; 11 nucleotides line up with TRBD1. Per germline, CDR1 MDHEN and CDR2 SYDVKM. The CDR3 loop spans 15 amino acids. The trim removed 6 bases at V and 4 bases at J, leaving 7 bases unmatched. Written as DNA, the CDR3 is TGTGCCAGCAGACCACCGGGGACAGGGGGAGAGACCCAGTACTTC. It translates to CASRPPGTGGETQYF.

V gene TRBV6-5 combines with J gene TRBJ1-5; tentative D call: TRBD1 (5 bases). The CDR3 runs to 13 residues. The V end was cut by 6 bases, the J end by 3 bases, with 9 bases between. Germline CDR1 reads MNHEY; CDR2 reads SVGAGI. This chain's CDR3 is CASSGQVNQPQHF. In nucleotides, the CDR3 is TGTGCCAGCAGCGGACAAGTCAATCAGCCCCAGCATTTT.

This clone was recorded once. An end of the junction differs from the germline gene, which may be a read error. The chain has TRBV20-1 and TRBJ1-2; D unresolved. This CDR3 region has 10 residues. Germline V gene lookup returns CDR1 DFQATT and CDR2 SNEGSKA (reference sequence). This CDR3 reads CSARESHALF. The DNA of the CDR3 is TGCAGTGCTAGAGAGTCTCATGCACTCTTC.

The V call is TRBV11-2, the J call TRBJ2-2; weak D call: TRBD2 (5 bases). Germline CDR1 SGHAT, CDR2 FQNNGV. With 4 bases removed from V and 4 bases from J, the gap between germline ends came to 13 bases. CDR3 size: 15 residues. The CDR3 bases are TGTGCCAGCAGCTCCTCAGACGGAGGCACCGGGGAGCTGTTTTTT. This translates into CASSSSDGGTGELFF. The variable domain in full, completed from reference TRBV11-2 and TRBJ2-2, reads EAGVAQSPRYKIIEKRQSVAFWCNPISGHATLYWYQQILGQGPKLLIQFQNNGVVDDSQLPKDRFSAERLKGVDSTLKIQPAKLEDSAVYLCASSSSDGGTGELFFGEGSRLTVL.

The genes are TRBV29-1 and TRBJ2-5, with TRBD1 as a possible D gene (6 bases). The CDR3 runs to 15 residues. Trimming stripped 3 bases from V and 6 bases from J, with 20 bases between. CDR1 is SQVTM and CDR2 is ANQGSEA in the germline V gene. The DNA for the CDR3 is TGCAGCGTTGAGGGGGAACAGGGAATTTTTAAGACCCAGTACTTC. Encoded protein: CSVEGEQGIFKTQYF.

CDR3 DNA sequence: TGTGCCAGCAGCTTAGAGGTCGGGTACTACGAGCAGTACTTC. Translating it yields CASSLEVGYYEQYF. V is TRBV7-2 and J is TRBJ2-7, with no clear D. The CDR3 is 14 amino acids. V lost 1 base and J lost 3, with 10 bases in between. Germline CDR1 SGHTA, CDR2 FQGNSA.

To note about this clone: The junction departs from the called germline gene at one end, perhaps through a read error. The chain recombines TRBV25-1 with TRBJ1-4; TRBD1 is a possible D gene (6 bases). CDR3 length: 17 amino acids. Germline V gene data show CDR1 as MGHDK and CDR2 as SYGVNS. The CDR3 nucleotides are TGTGCCAGCAGGGAATCCGGGACAAACCCAACTAATGAAAAACTGTTTTTT. Translating gives CASRESGTNPTNEKLFF.

The J gene is TRBJ1-4, the V gene TRBV15; perhaps TRBD1 as D (6 bases). Trimming left V 1 base short and J 7 bases short, with 16 bases between. Germline V gene data show CDR1 as LNHNV and CDR2 as YYDKDF (reference sequence). This CDR3 is 16 amino acids long. This CDR3 is CATSRAPGRDTEKLFF. CDR3 coding DNA: TGTGCCACCAGCAGAGCCCCGGGCAGGGACACTGAAAAACTGTTTTTT.

V and J are TRBV6-6 and TRBJ1-1; tentatively, D is TRBD1 (6 bases). The germline V and J ends were trimmed by 5 bases and 6 bases, with 16 bases remaining between them. Germline V lookup: CDR1 MNHNY, CDR2 SVGAGI (reference sequence). This CDR3 has 14 residues. The CDR3 region has the DNA TGTGCCAGCAGTCGGGACACCCCTGGGTCTGAAGCTTTCTTT. Its protein product is CASSRDTPGSEAFF.

The chain has TRBV18 and TRBJ2-3, with 7 bases that match TRBD1. Per germline, CDR1 KGHSH and CDR2 LQKENI. This CDR3 is built from 16 residues. After removal of 2 bases from V and 0 bases from J, the junction contained 5 bases not matched to a gene. CDR3 protein: CASSPRGTASTDTQYF. The CDR3 DNA reads TGTGCCAGCTCACCAAGGGGGACAGCTAGCACAGATACGCAGTATTTT.

This chain uses TRBV19 with TRBJ2-5; 7 bases match TRBD2. The CDR3 has 14 amino acids. Looked up from germline, CDR1 is LNHDA and CDR2 is SQIVND (reference sequence). Trimming at V came to 3 bases and at J to 11 bases, leaving 12 bases not matched to a gene. The CDR3: CASSILGVQGGQYF. The CDR3 DNA sequence: TGTGCCAGTAGTATTTTAGGTGTTCAGGGAGGGCAGTACTTC.

The J gene is TRBJ1-4, the V gene TRBV4-3, with D possibly matching TRBD1 (6 bases). Trimming took off 6 bases at V and 0 bases at J, with 14 bases between the two ends. There are 16 residues in the CDR3. Germline lookup yields CDR1 LGHNA and CDR2 YSLEER. CDR3 sequence reads: CASRRGISSTNEKLFF. As DNA, the CDR3 is TGCGCCAGCAGAAGGGGGATAAGCTCAACTAATGAAAAACTGTTTTTT.